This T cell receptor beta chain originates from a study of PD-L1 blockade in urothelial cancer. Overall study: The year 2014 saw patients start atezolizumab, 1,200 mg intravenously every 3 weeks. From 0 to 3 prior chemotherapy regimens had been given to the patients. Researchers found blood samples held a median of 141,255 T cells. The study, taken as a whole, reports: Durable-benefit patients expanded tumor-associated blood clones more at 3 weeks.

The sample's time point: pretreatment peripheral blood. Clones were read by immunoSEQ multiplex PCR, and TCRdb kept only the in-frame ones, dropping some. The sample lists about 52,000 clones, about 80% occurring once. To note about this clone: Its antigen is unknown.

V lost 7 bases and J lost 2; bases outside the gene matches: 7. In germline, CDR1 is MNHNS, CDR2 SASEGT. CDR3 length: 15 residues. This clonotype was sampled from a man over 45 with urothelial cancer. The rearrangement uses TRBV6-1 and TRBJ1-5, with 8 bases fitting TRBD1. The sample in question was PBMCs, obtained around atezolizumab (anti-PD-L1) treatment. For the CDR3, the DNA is TGTGCCAGCACCCGGACAGGGTCGGGCAATCAGCCCCAGCATTTT. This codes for CASTRTGSGNQPQHF.